The 3 T cell receptor beta chains presented below share a single source sample, sequenced in a study of patients and donors after allogeneic stem cell transplantation. MiXCR was run by TCRdb on the RT-PCR reads, yielding one entry per CDR3 protein. Among about a million distinct CDR3 sequences listed, under 20% were seen once. The sequenced sample was blood, either unsorted or a sorted T cell fraction (not recorded which). These receptors were collected from a human donor who was either an allogeneic HSCT recipient or a stem cell or donor lymphocyte infusion donor (not recorded which). It is not recorded whose cells these are; they may come from a transplant donor.

A few counts support this clonotype. The V and J genes are TRBV7-2 and TRBJ2-1, with D perhaps TRBD2 (6 bases). Germline CDR1 and CDR2: SGHTA and FQGNSA. This CDR3 has 16 residues. V gave up 1 base and J gave up 7 bases, with 17 bases separating them. The CDR3 spells CASSLGGGGSYNEQFF. CDR3 DNA: TGTGCCAGCAGCTTAGGAGGTGGGGGGTCTTATAATGAGCAGTTCTTC.

This sequence joins TRBV19 and TRBJ2-1; 10 bases are a match to TRBD1. Unmatched junction bases numbered 6, after V lost 8 bases and J lost 5 bases. This CDR3 has 14 residues. Looked up from germline, CDR1 is LNHDA and CDR2 is SQIVND (reference sequence). CDR3: CASGQGGTNNEQFF. Written as DNA, the CDR3 is TGTGCCAGTGGACAGGGGGGCACCAACAATGAGCAGTTCTTC. The full variable domain, completed using reference TRBV19 and TRBJ2-1, is DGGITQSPKYLFRKEGQNVTLSCEQNLNHDAMYWYRQDPGQGLRLIYYSQIVNDFQKGDIAEGYSVSREKKESFPLTVTSAQKNPTAFYLCASGQGGTNNEQFFGPGTRLTVL.

This clonotype has a count of ten or more. This chain connects TRBV2 to TRBJ2-1; possible D gene TRBD1, 6 bases. The germline V gene encodes CDR1 SNHLY and CDR2 FYNNEI. The CDR3 has 13 residues. V lost 5 bases, J lost 8 bases, and 13 bases lay in between. The CDR3 DNA is TGTGCCAGCAGTCGAATGGGGGCAGATGAGCAGTTCTTC. This encodes CASSRMGADEQFF.